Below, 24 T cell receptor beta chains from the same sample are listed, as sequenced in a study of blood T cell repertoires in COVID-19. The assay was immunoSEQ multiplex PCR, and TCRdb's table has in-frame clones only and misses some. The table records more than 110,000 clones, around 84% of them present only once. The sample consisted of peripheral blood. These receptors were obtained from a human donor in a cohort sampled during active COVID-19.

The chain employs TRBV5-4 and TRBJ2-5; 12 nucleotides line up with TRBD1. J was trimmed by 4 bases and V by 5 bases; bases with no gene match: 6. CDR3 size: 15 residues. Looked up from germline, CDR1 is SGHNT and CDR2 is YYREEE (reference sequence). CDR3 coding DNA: TGTGCCAGCAGTCTAGGGACAGGGGGCCTAGAGACCCAGTACTTC. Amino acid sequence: CASSLGTGGLETQYF.

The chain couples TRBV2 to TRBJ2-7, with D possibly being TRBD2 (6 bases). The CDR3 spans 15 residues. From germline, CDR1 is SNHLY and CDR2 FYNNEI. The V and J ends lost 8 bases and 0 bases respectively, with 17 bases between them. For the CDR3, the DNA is TGTGCCAGCGGGGATCCCGGGACTGGCTCCTACGAGCAGTACTTC. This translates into CASGDPGTGSYEQYF.

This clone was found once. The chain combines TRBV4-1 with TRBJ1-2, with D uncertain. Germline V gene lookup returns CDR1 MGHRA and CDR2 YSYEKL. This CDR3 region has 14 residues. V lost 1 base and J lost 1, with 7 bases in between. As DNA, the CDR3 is TGCGCCAGCAGCCAAGGGCAGGTTAACTATGGCTACACCTTC. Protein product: CASSQGQVNYGYTF.

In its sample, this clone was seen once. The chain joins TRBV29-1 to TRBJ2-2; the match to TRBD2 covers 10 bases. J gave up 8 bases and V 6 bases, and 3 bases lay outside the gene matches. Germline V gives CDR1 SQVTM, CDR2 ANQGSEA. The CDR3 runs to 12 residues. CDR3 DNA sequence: TGCAGCGTAGCGGGGGGGCCAGGGGAGCTGTTTTTT. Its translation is CSVAGGPGELFF.

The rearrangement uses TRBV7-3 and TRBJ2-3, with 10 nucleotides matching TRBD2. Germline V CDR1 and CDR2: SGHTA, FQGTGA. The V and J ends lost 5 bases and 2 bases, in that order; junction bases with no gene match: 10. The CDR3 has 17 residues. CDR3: CASSPTRTSGLTDTQYF. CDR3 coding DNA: TGTGCCAGCAGCCCCACCCGGACTAGCGGACTCACAGATACGCAGTATTTT.

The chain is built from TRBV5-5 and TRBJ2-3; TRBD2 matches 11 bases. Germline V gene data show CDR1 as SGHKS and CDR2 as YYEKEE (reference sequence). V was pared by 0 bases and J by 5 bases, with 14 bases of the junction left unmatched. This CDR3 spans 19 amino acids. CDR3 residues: CASSLVRSGRALGRDTQYF. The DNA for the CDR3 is TGTGCCAGCAGCTTGGTCCGTAGCGGGAGGGCCCTCGGTAGAGATACGCAGTATTTT.

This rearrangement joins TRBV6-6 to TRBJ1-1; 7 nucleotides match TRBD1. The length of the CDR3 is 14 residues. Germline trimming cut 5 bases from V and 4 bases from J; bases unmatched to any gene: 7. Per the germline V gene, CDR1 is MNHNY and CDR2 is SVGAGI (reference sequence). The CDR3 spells CASSGRQGGTEAFF. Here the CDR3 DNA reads TGTGCCAGCAGTGGAAGACAGGGTGGCACTGAAGCTTTCTTT.

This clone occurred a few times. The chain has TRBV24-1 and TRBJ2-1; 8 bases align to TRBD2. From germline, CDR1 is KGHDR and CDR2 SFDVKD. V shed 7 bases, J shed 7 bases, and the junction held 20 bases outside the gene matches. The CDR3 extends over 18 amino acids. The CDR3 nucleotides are TGTGCCACCAGGTCCGGGACTAGGCTCGAGGCGGGTAGGAATGAGCAGTTCTTC. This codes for CATRSGTRLEAGRNEQFF.

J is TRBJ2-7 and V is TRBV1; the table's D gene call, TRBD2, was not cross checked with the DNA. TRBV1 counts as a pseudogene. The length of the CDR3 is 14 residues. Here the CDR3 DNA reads TGCACCAGCTCCGTAGCAGCCGCGCCCTACGAGCAGTACTTC. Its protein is CTSSVAAAPYEQYF.

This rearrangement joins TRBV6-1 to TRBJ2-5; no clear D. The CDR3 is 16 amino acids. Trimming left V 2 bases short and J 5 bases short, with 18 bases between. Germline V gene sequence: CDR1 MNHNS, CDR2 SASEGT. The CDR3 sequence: CASSETSMGPTETQYF. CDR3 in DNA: TGTGCCAGCAGTGAAACCTCCATGGGCCCCACGGAGACCCAGTACTTC.

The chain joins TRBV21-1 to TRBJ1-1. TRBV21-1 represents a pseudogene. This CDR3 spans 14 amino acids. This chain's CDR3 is CASTSRWGGNEAFF. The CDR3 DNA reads TGTGCCAGCACCTCAAGGTGGGGGGGGAATGAAGCTTTCTTT.

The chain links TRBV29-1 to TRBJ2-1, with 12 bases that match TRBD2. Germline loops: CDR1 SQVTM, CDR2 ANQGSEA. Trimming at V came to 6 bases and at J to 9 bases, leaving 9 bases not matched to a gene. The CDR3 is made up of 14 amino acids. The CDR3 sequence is CSVTTSGSTGEQFF. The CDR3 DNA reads TGCAGCGTGACGACTAGCGGGAGTACAGGTGAGCAGTTCTTC.

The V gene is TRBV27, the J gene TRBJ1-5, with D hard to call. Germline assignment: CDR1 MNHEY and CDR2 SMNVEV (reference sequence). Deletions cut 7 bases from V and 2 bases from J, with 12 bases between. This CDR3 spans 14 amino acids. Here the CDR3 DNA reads TGTGCCAGCAAATCGGGAAGGGGCAATCAGCCCCAGCATTTT. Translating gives CASKSGRGNQPQHF.

The CDR3 DNA reads as TGTGCCATCAAACCGGGACTAGCGGGGGAGATTTCCTACGAGCAGTACTTC. Its translation: CAIKPGLAGEISYEQYF. This sequence joins TRBV10-3 and TRBJ2-7, with 14 bases fitting TRBD2. Germline V gives CDR1 ENHRY, CDR2 SYGVKD. CDR3 size: 17 residues. Trimming removed 7 bases from V and 1 base from J; junction bases left unmatched: 9.

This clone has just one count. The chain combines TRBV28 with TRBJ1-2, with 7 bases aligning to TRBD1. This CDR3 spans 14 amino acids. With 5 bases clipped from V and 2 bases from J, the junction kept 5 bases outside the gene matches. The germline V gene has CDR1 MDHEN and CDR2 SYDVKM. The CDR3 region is CASSPPTGNYGYTF. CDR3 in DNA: TGTGCCAGCAGTCCACCGACAGGGAACTATGGCTACACCTTC.

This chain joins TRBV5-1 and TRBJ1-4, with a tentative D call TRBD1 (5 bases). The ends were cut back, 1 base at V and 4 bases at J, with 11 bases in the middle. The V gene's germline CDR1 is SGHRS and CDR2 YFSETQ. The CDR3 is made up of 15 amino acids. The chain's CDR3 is CASSLSSQGNEKLFF. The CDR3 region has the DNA TGCGCCAGCAGCTTGAGTTCCCAGGGTAATGAAAAACTGTTTTTT.

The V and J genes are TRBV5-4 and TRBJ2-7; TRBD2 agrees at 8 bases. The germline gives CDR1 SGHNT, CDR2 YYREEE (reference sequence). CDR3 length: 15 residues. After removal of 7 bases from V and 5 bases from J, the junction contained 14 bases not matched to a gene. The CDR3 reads CASSPVVAGSNEQYF. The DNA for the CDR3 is TGTGCCAGCTCACCGGTGGTAGCGGGATCCAACGAGCAGTACTTC.

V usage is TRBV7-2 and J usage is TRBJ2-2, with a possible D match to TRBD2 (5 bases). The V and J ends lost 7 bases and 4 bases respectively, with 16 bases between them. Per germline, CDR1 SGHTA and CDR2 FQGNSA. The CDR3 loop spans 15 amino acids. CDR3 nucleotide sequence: TGTGCCAGCACCCTTTCGCTTGGAGGCACCGGGGAGCTGTTTTTT. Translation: CASTLSLGGTGELFF.

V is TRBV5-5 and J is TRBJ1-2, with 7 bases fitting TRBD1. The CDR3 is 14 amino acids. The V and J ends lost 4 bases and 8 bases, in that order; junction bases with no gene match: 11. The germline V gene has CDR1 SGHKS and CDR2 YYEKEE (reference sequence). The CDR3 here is CASSPTGMVRGYTF. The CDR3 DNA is TGTGCCAGCAGCCCGACAGGGATGGTGAGGGGCTACACCTTC.

CDR3 residues: CASSALQGSPGYTF. The CDR3, as DNA: TGTGCCAGCAGTGCCTTACAGGGGTCCCCTGGCTACACCTTC. The V gene is TRBV28, the J gene TRBJ1-2; TRBD1 agrees at 7 bases. The CDR3 is 14 residues long. The germline V gene encodes CDR1 MDHEN and CDR2 SYDVKM. The J segment lost 7 bases and the V segment lost 5 bases, leaving 10 bases of the junction unmatched.

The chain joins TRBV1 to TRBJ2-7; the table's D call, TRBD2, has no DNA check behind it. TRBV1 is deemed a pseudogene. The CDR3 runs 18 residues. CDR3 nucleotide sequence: TGCACCAGCAGCCAAGATATACTAGCGGGAGGGATTACTTACGAGCAGTACTTC. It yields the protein CTSSQDILAGGITYEQYF.

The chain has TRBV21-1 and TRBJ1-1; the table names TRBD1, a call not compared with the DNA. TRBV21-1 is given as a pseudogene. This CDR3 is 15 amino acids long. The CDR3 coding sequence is TGTGCCAGCAGCCTACGACAGGGATGTGGCACTGAAGCTTTCTTT. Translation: CASSLRQGCGTEAFF.

The CDR3 is CASSPPGGVTYEQYF. The CDR3 nucleotides are TGTGCCAGCTCACCCCCCGGGGGAGTGACCTACGAGCAGTACTTC. This chain connects TRBV18 to TRBJ2-7; weak D call: TRBD2 (6 bases). Germline lookup yields CDR1 KGHSH and CDR2 LQKENI. The CDR3 covers 15 residues. V gave up 3 bases and J gave up 2 bases, with 14 bases separating them.

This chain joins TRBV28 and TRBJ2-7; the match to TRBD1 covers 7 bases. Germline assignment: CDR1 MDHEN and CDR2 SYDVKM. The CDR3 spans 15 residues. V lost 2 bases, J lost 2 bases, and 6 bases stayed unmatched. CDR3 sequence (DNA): TGTGCCAGCAGTTTACAGGACAGGCCAGCCTACGAGCAGTACTTC. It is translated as CASSLQDRPAYEQYF.